These 15 T cell receptor beta chains were all obtained from the same sample, sequenced in a study of T cell responses to AZD1222 COVID-19 vaccine. The method was immunoSEQ multiplex PCR; TCRdb's version includes in-frame clones alone and lacks a portion of them. The sample contains roughly 160,000 clones, roughly 94% of which appear only once. The material was peripheral blood, obtained on day 0 of AZD1222 vaccination. Receptors originate from an adult in good health.

The chain links TRBV19 to TRBJ1-1, with unresolved D. This CDR3 is built from 16 residues. V dropped 4 bases and J dropped 3 bases, with 18 bases sitting between them. Germline V CDR1 and CDR2: LNHDA, SQIVND (reference sequence). For the CDR3, the DNA is TGTGCCAGTAGTAGCACCACCCTTTCACGGGACACTGAAGCTTTCTTT. Amino acid sequence: CASSSTTLSRDTEAFF. Full variable domain (missing parts from reference TRBV19 and TRBJ1-1): DGGITQSPKYLFRKEGQNVTLSCEQNLNHDAMYWYRQDPGQGLRLIYYSQIVNDFQKGDIAEGYSVSREKKESFPLTVTSAQKNPTAFYLCASSSTTLSRDTEAFFGQGTRLTVV.

The genes are TRBV2 and TRBJ1-2, with 7 bases matching TRBD1. CDR1 and CDR2 (germline): SNHLY, FYNNEI. Trimming cost V 3 bases and J 4 bases; bases outside gene matches: 8. The CDR3 has 15 residues. DNA of the CDR3: TGTGCCAGCAGTGACGGGAACAGGGGCACCTATGGCTACACCTTC. Protein: CASSDGNRGTYGYTF. Full variable domain (rest looked up from reference TRBV2 and TRBJ1-2): EPEVTQTPSHQVTQMGQEVILRCVPISNHLYFYWYRQILGQKVEFLVSFYNNEISEKSEIFDDQFSVERPDGSNFTLKIRSTKLEDSAMYFCASSDGNRGTYGYTFGSGTRLTVV.

This clone appeared once. V and J are TRBV28 and TRBJ1-1; unclear D gene. Trimming took 6 bases from V and 5 from J, leaving 16 bases between them. Germline lookup yields CDR1 MDHEN and CDR2 SYDVKM. The CDR3 runs to 14 residues. In nucleotides, the CDR3 is TGTGCCAGCAGGAAACAGCGCTCAGCGACTGAAGCTTTCTTT. Its protein product is CASRKQRSATEAFF.

V usage is TRBV5-4 and J usage is TRBJ2-7; 14 positions match TRBD2. In germline, CDR1 is SGHNT, CDR2 YYREEE (reference sequence). The CDR3 is made up of 15 amino acids. V trimming: 5 bases; J trimming: 4 bases; junction bases outside the gene matches: 5. In DNA, the CDR3 is TGTGCCAGCAGGGTTGGACTAGCGGGAGGATACGAGCAGTACTTC. It specifies CASRVGLAGGYEQYF.

The genes are TRBV29-1 and TRBJ2-5; the D gene is possibly TRBD2 (6 bases). The germline V gene encodes CDR1 SQVTM and CDR2 ANQGSEA. V lost 3 bases and J lost 5, with 16 bases in between. This CDR3 contains 14 residues. CDR3 DNA: TGCAGCGTTGATGGAGGGCCGGGTGGGGAGACCCAGTACTTC. This translates into CSVDGGPGGETQYF.

The chain has TRBV7-8 and TRBJ1-5; D gene unclear. The CDR3 extends over 17 amino acids. Germline CDR1 SGHVS, CDR2 FQNEAQ. Trimming removed 4 bases from V and 0 bases from J, with 16 bases in between. CDR3 loop: CASSSREGKYSNQPQHF. DNA for the CDR3: TGTGCCAGCAGCTCGAGAGAGGGCAAATATAGCAATCAGCCCCAGCATTTT.

This chain links TRBV28 with TRBJ2-7; D may match TRBD1 or TRBD2 (5 bases each). This CDR3 contains 13 residues. Trimming removed 2 bases from V and 8 bases from J, with 13 bases in between. Germline V CDR1 and CDR2: MDHEN, SYDVKM. The CDR3 sequence is CASSLHGTGQQYF. CDR3 nucleotide sequence: TGTGCCAGCAGTTTACACGGGACGGGGCAGCAGTACTTC.

The V gene is TRBV5-5, the J gene TRBJ1-2; the D is unclear. V shed 1 base and J shed 6 bases, with 19 bases lying between them. The CDR3 length is 16 residues. The germline gives CDR1 SGHKS, CDR2 YYEKEE (reference sequence). The CDR3 nucleotides read TGTGCCAGCAGCTTGAAAGATCTCGGAGTCTGGCATGGCTACACCTTC. It encodes CASSLKDLGVWHGYTF.

The rearrangement joins TRBV2 to TRBJ2-5; TRBD2 is a possible D gene (5 bases). The germline V gene encodes CDR1 SNHLY and CDR2 FYNNEI. The CDR3 length is 12 residues. The germline V and J ends were trimmed by 4 bases and 9 bases, with 12 bases remaining between them. The CDR3 sequence is CASSALGGSQYF. Written as DNA, the CDR3 is TGTGCCAGCAGTGCCTTAGGAGGTTCCCAGTACTTC.

The chain employs TRBV11-2 and TRBJ2-1; D not resolved. From germline, CDR1 is SGHAT and CDR2 FQNNGV. Trimming stripped 4 bases from V and 1 base from J, with 14 bases between. The length of the CDR3 is 16 residues. CDR3 DNA: TGTGCCAGCAGCTACCAACGCCAGACTTCCTACAATGAGCAGTTCTTC. The encoded protein is CASSYQRQTSYNEQFF.

The J gene is TRBJ2-5, the V gene TRBV6-7; 7 nucleotides line up with TRBD1. TRBV6-7 is sorted into the ORF group, with uncertain function. Unmatched junction bases numbered 19, after V lost 7 bases and J lost 2 bases. This CDR3 has 18 amino acids. The CDR3 loop is CASTRHLLGQRLQETQYF. In DNA, the CDR3 is TGTGCCAGCACACGACACCTCCTGGGACAGCGGCTTCAAGAGACCCAGTACTTC.

V is TRBV19 and J is TRBJ1-2, with D uncertain. V lost 5 bases, J lost 4 bases, and 5 bases lay in between. This CDR3 is 11 amino acids long. Germline assignment: CDR1 LNHDA and CDR2 SQIVND (reference sequence). CDR3 bases: TGTGCCAGTAGTGTTGGCTATGGCTACACCTTC. This gives the protein CASSVGYGYTF. The whole variable domain, filled in from reference TRBV19 and TRBJ1-2, reads DGGITQSPKYLFRKEGQNVTLSCEQNLNHDAMYWYRQDPGQGLRLIYYSQIVNDFQKGDIAEGYSVSREKKESFPLTVTSAQKNPTAFYLCASSVGYGYTFGSGTRLTVV.

The chain is built from TRBV19 and TRBJ1-1; TRBD1 might be the D (5 bases). V was shortened by 5 bases and J by 2 bases, with 21 bases between the two germline ends. The CDR3 spans 17 residues. Germline CDR1 LNHDA, CDR2 SQIVND (reference sequence). CDR3 sequence reads: CASSGDGVGSYNTEAFF. The CDR3 DNA reads as TGTGCCAGTAGTGGGGACGGCGTAGGTTCCTACAACACTGAAGCTTTCTTT.

The chain couples TRBV2 to TRBJ1-5; D uncertain. Germline assignment: CDR1 SNHLY and CDR2 FYNNEI. The CDR3 extends over 15 amino acids. Trimming stripped 5 bases from V and 0 bases from J, with 11 bases between. CDR3 protein: CASSPDPRSNQPQHF. In DNA, the CDR3 is TGTGCCAGCAGTCCGGACCCTCGTAGCAATCAGCCCCAGCATTTT. The full variable domain, in which reference TRBV2 and TRBJ1-5 provide the parts outside the CDR3, is EPEVTQTPSHQVTQMGQEVILRCVPISNHLYFYWYRQILGQKVEFLVSFYNNEISEKSEIFDDQFSVERPDGSNFTLKIRSTKLEDSAMYFCASSPDPRSNQPQHFGDGTRLSIL.

This chain links TRBV3-1 (or the pseudogene TRBV3-2) with TRBJ1-3, with 7 bases that match TRBD1. From germline, CDR1 is LGHDT and CDR2 YNNKEL (reference sequence). The CDR3 contains 14 residues. V trimming: 6 bases; J trimming: 2 bases; junction bases outside the gene matches: 4. CDR3 sequence reads: CASRLQGTGNTIYF. Here the CDR3 DNA reads TGTGCCAGCAGACTACAGGGGACTGGAAACACCATATATTTT.